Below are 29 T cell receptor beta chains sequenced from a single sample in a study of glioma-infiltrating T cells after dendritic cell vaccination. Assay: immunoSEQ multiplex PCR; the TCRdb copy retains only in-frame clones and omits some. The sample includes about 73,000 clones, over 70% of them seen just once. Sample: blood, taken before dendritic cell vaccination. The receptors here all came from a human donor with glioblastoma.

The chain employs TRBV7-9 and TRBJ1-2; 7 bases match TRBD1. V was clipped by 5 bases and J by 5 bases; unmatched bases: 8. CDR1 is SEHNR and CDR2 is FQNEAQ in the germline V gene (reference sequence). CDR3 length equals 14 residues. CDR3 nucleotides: TGTGCCAGCAGCCCGGCCGGGACAGCGTATGGCTACACCTTC. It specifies CASSPAGTAYGYTF.

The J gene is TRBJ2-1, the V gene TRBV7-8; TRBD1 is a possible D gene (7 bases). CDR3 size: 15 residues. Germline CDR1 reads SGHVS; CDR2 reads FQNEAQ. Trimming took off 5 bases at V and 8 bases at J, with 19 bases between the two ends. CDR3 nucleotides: TGTGCCAGCAGCCTCCCCAGGGGGGAAAGCGATGAGCAGTTCTTC. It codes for CASSLPRGESDEQFF.

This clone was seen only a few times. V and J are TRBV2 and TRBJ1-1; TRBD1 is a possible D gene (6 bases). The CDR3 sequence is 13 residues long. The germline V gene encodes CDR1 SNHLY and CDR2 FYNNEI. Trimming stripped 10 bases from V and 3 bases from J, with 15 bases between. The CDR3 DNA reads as TGTGCCACCCACCAGGGGCGGGACACTGAAGCTTTCTTT. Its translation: CATHQGRDTEAFF.

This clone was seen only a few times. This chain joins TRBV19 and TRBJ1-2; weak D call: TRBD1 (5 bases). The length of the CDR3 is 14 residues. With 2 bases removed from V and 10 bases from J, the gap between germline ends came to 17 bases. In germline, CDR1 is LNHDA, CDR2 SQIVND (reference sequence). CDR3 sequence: CASSINSRATFYTF. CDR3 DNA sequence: TGTGCCAGTAGTATAAACTCCAGGGCTACTTTCTACACCTTC. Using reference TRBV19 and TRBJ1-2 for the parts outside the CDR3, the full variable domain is DGGITQSPKYLFRKEGQNVTLSCEQNLNHDAMYWYRQDPGQGLRLIYYSQIVNDFQKGDIAEGYSVSREKKESFPLTVTSAQKNPTAFYLCASSINSRATFYTFGSGTRLTVV.

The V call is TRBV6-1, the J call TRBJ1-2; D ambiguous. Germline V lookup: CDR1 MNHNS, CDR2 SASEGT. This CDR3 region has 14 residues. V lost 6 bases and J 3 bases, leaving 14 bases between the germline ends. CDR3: CASSQAVLDYGYTF. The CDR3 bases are TGTGCCAGCAGCCAAGCGGTGCTAGACTATGGCTACACCTTC.

The CDR3: CASSRQGTETQYF. The CDR3 coding sequence is TGTGCCAGCAGTAGACAGGGTACAGAGACCCAGTACTTC. V gene TRBV6-5 combines with J gene TRBJ2-5; 7 bases agree with TRBD1. Per the germline V gene, CDR1 is MNHEY and CDR2 is SVGAGI. The CDR3 extends over 13 amino acids. V lost 5 bases, J lost 4 bases, and 4 bases stayed unmatched.

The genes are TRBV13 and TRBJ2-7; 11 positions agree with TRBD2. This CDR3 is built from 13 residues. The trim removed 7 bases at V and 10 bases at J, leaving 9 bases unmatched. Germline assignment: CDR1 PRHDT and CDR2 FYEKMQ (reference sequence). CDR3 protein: CASTSVAGGPQYF. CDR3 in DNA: TGTGCCAGCACCTCCGTAGCGGGGGGGCCACAGTACTTC.

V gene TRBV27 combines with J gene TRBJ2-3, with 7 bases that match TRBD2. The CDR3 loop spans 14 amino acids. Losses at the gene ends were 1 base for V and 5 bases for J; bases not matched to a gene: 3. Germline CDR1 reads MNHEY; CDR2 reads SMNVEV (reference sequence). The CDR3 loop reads CASSLFGGRDTQYF. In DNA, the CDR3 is TGTGCCAGCAGTTTATTCGGGGGGAGAGATACGCAGTATTTT.

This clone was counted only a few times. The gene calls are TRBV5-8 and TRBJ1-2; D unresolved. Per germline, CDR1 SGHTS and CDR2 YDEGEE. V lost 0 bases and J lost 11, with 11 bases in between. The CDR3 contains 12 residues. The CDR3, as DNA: TGTGCCAGCAGCTTGGGTCTCGTCCGGTACACCTTC. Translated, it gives CASSLGLVRYTF.

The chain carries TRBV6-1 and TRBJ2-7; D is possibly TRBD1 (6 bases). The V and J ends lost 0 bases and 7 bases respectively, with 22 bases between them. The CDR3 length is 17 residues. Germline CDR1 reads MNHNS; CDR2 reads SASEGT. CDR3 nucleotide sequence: TGTGCCAGCAGTGAAGCCCCTCCGGGACACCCGCTCTCGGAGCAGTACGTC. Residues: CASSEAPPGHPLSEQYV.

CDR3 protein: CASSRGLAGGEQFF. As DNA, the CDR3 is TGTGCCAGCAGCCGGGGACTAGCGGGAGGTGAGCAGTTCTTC. The chain uses TRBV5-8 and TRBJ2-1, with 15 positions matching TRBD2. Germline V gene data show CDR1 as SGHTS and CDR2 as YDEGEE. The J segment lost 9 bases and the V segment lost 4 bases, leaving 2 bases of the junction unmatched. The CDR3 totals 14 residues. Based on the CDR3 plus reference TRBV5-8 and TRBJ2-1, the full variable domain is EAGVTQSPTHLIKTRGQQATLRCSPISGHTSVYWYQQALGLGLQFLLWYDEGEERNRGNFPPRFSGRQFPNYSSELNVNALELEDSALYLCASSRGLAGGEQFFGPGTRLTVL.

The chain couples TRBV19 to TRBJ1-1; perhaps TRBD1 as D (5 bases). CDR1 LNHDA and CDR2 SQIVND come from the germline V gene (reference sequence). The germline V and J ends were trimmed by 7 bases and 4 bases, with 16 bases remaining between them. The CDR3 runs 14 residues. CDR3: CASTIRGGATEAFF. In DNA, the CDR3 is TGTGCCAGTACCATTCGGGGGGGAGCCACTGAAGCTTTCTTT.

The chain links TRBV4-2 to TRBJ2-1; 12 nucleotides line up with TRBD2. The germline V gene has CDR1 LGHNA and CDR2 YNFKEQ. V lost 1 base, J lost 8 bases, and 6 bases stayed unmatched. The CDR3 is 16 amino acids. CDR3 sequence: CASSQGLAGELYEQFF. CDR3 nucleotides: TGTGCCAGCAGCCAAGGACTAGCGGGAGAGTTGTATGAGCAGTTCTTC.

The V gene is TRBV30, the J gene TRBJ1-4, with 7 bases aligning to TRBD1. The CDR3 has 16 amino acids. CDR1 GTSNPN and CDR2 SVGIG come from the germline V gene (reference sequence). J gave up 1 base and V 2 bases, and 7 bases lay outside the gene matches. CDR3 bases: TGTGCCTGGAGTCCGAGGACAGGCCGAACTAATGAAAAACTGTTTTTT. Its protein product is CAWSPRTGRTNEKLFF.

The CDR3 region is CASSQEEDRPNQPQHF. DNA of the CDR3: TGCGCCAGCAGCCAAGAGGAGGACAGACCCAATCAGCCCCAGCATTTT. The rearrangement uses TRBV4-1 and TRBJ1-5; perhaps TRBD1 as D (6 bases). The CDR3 is 16 amino acids. Germline V gene sequence: CDR1 MGHRA, CDR2 YSYEKL. With 0 bases removed from V and 3 bases from J, the gap between germline ends came to 12 bases.

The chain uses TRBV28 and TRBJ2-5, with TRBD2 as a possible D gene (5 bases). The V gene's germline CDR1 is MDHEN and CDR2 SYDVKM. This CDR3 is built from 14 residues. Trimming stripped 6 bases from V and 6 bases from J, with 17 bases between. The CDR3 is CASSTRSGSKTQYF. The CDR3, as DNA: TGTGCCAGCAGCACCCGGTCGGGGTCGAAGACCCAGTACTTC.

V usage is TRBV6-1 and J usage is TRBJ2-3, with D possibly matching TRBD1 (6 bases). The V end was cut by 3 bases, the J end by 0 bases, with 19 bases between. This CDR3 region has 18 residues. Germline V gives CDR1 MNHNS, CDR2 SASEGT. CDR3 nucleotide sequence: TGTGCCAGCAGTGATTGGGGGCCTACCGGCTCTAGCACAGATACGCAGTATTTT. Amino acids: CASSDWGPTGSSTDTQYF.

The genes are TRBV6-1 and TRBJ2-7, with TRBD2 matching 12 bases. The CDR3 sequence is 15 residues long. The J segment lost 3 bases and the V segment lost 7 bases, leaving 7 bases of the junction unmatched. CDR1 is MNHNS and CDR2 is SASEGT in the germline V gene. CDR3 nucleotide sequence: TGTGCCAGCACCGCTAGCGGGGGGGGCTACTACGAGCAGTACTTC. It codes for CASTASGGGYYEQYF.

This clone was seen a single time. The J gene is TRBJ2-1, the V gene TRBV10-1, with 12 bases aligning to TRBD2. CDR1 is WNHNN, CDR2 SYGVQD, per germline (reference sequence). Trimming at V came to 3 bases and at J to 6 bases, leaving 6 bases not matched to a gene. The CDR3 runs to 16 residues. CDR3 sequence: CASSDASGRALNEQFF. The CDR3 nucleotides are TGCGCCAGCAGTGATGCTAGCGGGAGGGCCCTCAATGAGCAGTTCTTC.

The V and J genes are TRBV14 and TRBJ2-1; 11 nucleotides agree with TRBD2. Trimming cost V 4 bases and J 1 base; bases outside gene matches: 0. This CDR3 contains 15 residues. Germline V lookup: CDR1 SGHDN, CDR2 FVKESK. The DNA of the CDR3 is TGTGCCAGCAGCCGACTAGCGGGATCCTACAATGAGCAGTTCTTC. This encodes CASSRLAGSYNEQFF. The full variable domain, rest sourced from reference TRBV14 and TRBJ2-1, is EAGVTQFPSHSVIEKGQTVTLRCDPISGHDNLYWYRRVMGKEIKFLLHFVKESKQDESGMPNNRFLAERTGGTYSTLKVQPAELEDSGVYFCASSRLAGSYNEQFFGPGTRLTVL.

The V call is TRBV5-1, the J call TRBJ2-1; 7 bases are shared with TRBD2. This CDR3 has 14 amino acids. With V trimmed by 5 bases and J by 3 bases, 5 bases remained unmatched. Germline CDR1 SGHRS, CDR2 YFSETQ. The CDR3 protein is CASRTWDYYNEQFF. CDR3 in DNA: TGCGCCAGCAGGACCTGGGACTACTACAATGAGCAGTTCTTC.

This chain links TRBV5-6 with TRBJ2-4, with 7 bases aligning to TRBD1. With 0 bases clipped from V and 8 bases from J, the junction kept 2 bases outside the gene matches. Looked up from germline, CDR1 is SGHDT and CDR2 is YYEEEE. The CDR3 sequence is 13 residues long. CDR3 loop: CASSLEGTDIQYF. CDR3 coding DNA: TGTGCCAGCAGCTTGGAAGGGACAGACATTCAGTACTTC.

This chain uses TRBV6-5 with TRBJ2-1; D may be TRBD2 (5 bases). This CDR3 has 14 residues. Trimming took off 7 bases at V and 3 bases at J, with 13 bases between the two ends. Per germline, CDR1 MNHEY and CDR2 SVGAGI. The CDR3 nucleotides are TGTGCCAGCAAGCGAGACCGGGGCTACAATGAGCAGTTCTTC. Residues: CASKRDRGYNEQFF.

The CDR3 protein is CASSVKTGHNEQFF. The CDR3 nucleotides read TGTGCCAGCAGTGTCAAAACTGGGCACAATGAGCAGTTCTTC. This rearrangement joins TRBV2 to TRBJ2-1; D remains unclear. V lost 4 bases and J 5 bases, leaving 12 bases between the germline ends. The CDR3 has 14 amino acids. From germline, CDR1 is SNHLY and CDR2 FYNNEI.

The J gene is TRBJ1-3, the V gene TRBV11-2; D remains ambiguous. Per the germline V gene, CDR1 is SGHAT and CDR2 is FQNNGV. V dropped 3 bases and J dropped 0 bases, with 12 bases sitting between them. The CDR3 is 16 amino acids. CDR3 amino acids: CASSFGLSFSGNTIYF. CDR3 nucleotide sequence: TGTGCCAGCAGCTTTGGGCTCTCGTTCTCTGGAAACACCATATATTTT.

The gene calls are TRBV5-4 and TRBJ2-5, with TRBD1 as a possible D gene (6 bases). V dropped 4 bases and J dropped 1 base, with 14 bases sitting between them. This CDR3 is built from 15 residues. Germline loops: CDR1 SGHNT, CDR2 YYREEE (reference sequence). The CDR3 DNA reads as TGTGCCAGCAGCCCCCAAGCAGGGGCCCAAGAGACCCAGTACTTC. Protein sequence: CASSPQAGAQETQYF. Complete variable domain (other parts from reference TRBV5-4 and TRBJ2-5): ETGVTQSPTHLIKTRGQQVTLRCSSQSGHNTVSWYQQALGQGPQFIFQYYREEENGRGNFPPRFSGLQFPNYSSELNVNALELDDSALYLCASSPQAGAQETQYFGPGTRLLVL.

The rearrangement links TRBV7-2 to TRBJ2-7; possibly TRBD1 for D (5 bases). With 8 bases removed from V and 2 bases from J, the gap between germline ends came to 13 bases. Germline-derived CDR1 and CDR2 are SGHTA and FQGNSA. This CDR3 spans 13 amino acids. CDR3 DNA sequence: TGTGCCAGCTCCCCCTTGGGGCCCTACGAGCAGTACGTC. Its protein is CASSPLGPYEQYV.

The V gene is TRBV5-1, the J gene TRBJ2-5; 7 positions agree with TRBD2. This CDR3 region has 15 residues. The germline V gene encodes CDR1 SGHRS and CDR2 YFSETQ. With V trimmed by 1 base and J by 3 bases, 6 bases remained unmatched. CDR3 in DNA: TGCGCCAGCAGCTTGAATGCGGGGGAGAAAGAGACCCAGTACTTC. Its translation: CASSLNAGEKETQYF.

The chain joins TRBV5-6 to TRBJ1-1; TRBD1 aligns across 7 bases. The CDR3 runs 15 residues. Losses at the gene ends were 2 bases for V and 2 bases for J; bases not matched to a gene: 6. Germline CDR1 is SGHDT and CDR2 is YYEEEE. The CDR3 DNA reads TGTGCCAGCAGCTTCAGACAGGGTAGAAACACTGAAGCTTTCTTT. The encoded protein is CASSFRQGRNTEAFF.